The subject of this entry is one T cell receptor beta chain. Its antigen is not identified. TCRdb's table, derived via immunoSEQ multiplex PCR, lists solely in-frame clones and lacks some. The sample records 350,000 to 450,000 clones, roughly 90% being singletons. This sample's treatment: around 19 received Ad26.COV2.S at low or high dose, single or two shots; roughly five received placebo; per-sample allocation not given. The samples were gathered on day 63 after the first injection of vaccine or placebo. The data are from a study of Ad26.COV2.S vaccination and SARS-CoV-2 variants. Across the study: Dosing was one shot or two shots 56 days apart.

General study results and limits: Placebo and vaccine recipients had non-spike TCR breadth that was similar.

The CDR3 runs 14 residues. Per the germline V gene, CDR1 is MNHEY and CDR2 is SMNVEV (reference sequence). V dropped 8 bases and J dropped 6 bases, with 14 bases sitting between them. The sample here was peripheral blood, taken in a trial of Ad26.COV2.S vaccine versus placebo. This chain links TRBV27 with TRBJ1-6, with D possibly being TRBD1 (6 bases). The TCR sequence derives from a person aged 18 to 59 who received the Ad26.COV2.S COVID-19 vaccine or a placebo. This CDR3 reads CASGSQGINSPLHF. The CDR3 DNA is TGTGCCAGCGGGAGCCAGGGGATTAATTCACCCCTCCACTTT.